This T cell receptor beta chain is from a study of blood T cells in healthy people across ages. A second roughly 6 to 11 cycle PCR used barcoded and J-beta primers. Every cDNA was tagged by a template-switch adaptor with 12 random nucleotides. TCRdb processed the 5' RACE reads anew with MiXCR; each CDR3 protein has one entry. The data show about 1.7 million distinct CDR3 sequences, 25% to 30% seen once. Whole-study results and caveats: Possibly confounding the expanded clonotype changes was the fact that donor CMV status was unknown. A roughly linear age-dependent decrease characterized TCR beta diversity per million T cells.

In germline, CDR1 is DFQATT, CDR2 SNEGSKA (reference sequence). CDR3 length: 13 amino acids. With 1 base removed from V and 3 bases from J, the gap between germline ends came to 10 bases. Concerning this clonotype itself: Its antigen is undetermined.

Sequenced input: blood. The TCR was taken from a woman aged 30 to 39 in good health. V and J are TRBV20-1 and TRBJ2-7; D may be TRBD2 (5 bases). The CDR3 DNA follows: TGCAGTGCTAGAGCCGGGATGTTCTACGAGCAGTACTTC. This gives the protein CSARAGMFYEQYF.